This TCR beta chain was documented in a study of cytomegalovirus exposure and HLA in healthy donors. Study results and limitations: The number of N-insertions in an Asian-associated ancestry cluster was reportedly below the approximately 700-donor mean in a later analysis. Upon later analysis, HLA-associated TCR beta chains proved more clonally expanded than other, equally common chains. Presence/absence analyses treated sequencing depth as roughly uniform across donors.

This clone appeared once. Its antigen remains unidentified. Primers included in the PCR were 60 Vbeta and 13 Jbeta primers. Sequencing was performed with immunoSEQ multiplex PCR; in TCRdb, only in-frame clones are kept and a portion is missing. This sample has some 98,000 clones, with 65% to 80% found just once. The sample was PBMCs. This TCR came from a human donor in good health.

This CDR3 reads CASSRMAGGNGYTF. The CDR3 DNA follows: TGCGCCAGCAGCAGGATGGCAGGGGGCAATGGCTACACCTTC. The chain couples TRBV5-1 to TRBJ1-2; TRBD1 matches at 8 bases. CDR3 length: 14 amino acids. Unmatched junction bases numbered 8, after V lost 4 bases and J lost 6 bases. Germline CDR1 and CDR2: SGHRS and YFSETQ.